Reported below is one T cell receptor (beta chain). Sequencing used immunoSEQ multiplex PCR; TCRdb keeps in-frame clones, though not all of them. There are more than 65,000 clones in the sample; roughly 77% occur only once, and 3% to 4.5% lies in the top ten. This specimen comes from a study of technical replicates of blood from a handful of donors. The length of the CDR3 is 14 residues. The germline V gene encodes CDR1 PRHDT and CDR2 FYEKMQ (reference sequence). Trimming at V came to 3 bases and at J to 2 bases, leaving 2 bases not matched to a gene. The sequenced sample consisted of PBMCs. This sequence joins TRBV13 and TRBJ2-7; 9 bases are shared with TRBD1. The receptor comes from a human donor in good health. Some clones in this sample may be carry-over from other donors' samples. The DNA for the CDR3 is TGTGCCAGCAGCTTCGGGACAGGGACCTACGAGCAGTACTTC. It specifies CASSFGTGTYEQYF.